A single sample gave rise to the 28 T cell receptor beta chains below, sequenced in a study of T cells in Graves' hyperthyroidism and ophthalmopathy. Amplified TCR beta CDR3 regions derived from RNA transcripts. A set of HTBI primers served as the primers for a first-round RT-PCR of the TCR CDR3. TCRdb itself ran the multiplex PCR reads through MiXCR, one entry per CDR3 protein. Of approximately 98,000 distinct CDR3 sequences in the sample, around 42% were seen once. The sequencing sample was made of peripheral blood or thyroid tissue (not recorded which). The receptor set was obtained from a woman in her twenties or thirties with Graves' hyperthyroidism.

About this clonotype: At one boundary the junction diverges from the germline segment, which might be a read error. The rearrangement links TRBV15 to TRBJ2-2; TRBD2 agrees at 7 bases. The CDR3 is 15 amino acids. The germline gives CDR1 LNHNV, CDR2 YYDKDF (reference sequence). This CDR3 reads CATCPGRRNTGELVF. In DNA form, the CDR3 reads TGTGCCACCTGCCCCGGGAGGAGAAACACCGGGGAGCTGGTTTTT.

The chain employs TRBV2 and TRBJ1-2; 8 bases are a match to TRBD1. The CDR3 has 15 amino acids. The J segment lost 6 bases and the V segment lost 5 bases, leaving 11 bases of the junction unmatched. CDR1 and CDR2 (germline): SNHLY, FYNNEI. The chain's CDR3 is CASSLQGELGDGYTF. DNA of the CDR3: TGTGCCAGCAGTCTACAGGGGGAGTTAGGGGATGGCTACACCTTC.

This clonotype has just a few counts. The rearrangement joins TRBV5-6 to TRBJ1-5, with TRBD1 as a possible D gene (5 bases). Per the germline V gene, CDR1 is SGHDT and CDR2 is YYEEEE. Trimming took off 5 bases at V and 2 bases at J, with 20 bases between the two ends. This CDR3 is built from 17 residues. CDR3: CASSSSFWVTGNQPQHF. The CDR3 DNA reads TGTGCCAGCAGTTCCTCTTTTTGGGTGACAGGCAATCAGCCCCAGCATTTT.

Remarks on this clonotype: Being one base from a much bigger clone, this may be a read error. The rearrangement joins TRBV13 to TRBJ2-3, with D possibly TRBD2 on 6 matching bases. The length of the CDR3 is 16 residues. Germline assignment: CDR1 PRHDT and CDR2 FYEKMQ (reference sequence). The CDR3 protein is CASSLRGLLSTDTQCF. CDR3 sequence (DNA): TGTGCCAGCAGTTTACGGGGACTTCTATCCACAGATACGCAGTGTTTT.

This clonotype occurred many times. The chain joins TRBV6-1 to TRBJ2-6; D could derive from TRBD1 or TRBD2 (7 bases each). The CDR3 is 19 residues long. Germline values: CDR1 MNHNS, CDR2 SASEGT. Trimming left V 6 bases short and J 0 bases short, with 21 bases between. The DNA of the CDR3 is TGTGCCAGCAGCCCAGGGAGGGGGACAGTTTTCTCTGGGGCCAACGTCCTGACTTTC. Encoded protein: CASSPGRGTVFSGANVLTF.

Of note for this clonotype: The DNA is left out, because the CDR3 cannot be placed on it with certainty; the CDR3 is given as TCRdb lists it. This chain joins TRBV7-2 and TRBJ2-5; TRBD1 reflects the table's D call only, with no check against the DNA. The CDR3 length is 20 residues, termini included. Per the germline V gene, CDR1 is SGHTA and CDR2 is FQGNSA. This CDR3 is CASSFYICSASIGGRGTQYF.

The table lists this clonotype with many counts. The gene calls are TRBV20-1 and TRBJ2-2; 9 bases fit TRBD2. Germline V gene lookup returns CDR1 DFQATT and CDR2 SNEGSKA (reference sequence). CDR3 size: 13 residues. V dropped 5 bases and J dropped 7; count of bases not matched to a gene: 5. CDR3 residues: CSAVSGSHGELFF. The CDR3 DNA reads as TGCAGTGCTGTTAGCGGGAGCCACGGGGAGCTGTTTTTT.

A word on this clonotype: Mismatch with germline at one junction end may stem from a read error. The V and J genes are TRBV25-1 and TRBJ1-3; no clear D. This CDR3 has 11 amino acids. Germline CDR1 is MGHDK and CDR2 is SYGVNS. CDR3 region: CASSVEDTVYF. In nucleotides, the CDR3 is TGTGCCAGCAGTGTTGAAGACACCGTATATTTT.

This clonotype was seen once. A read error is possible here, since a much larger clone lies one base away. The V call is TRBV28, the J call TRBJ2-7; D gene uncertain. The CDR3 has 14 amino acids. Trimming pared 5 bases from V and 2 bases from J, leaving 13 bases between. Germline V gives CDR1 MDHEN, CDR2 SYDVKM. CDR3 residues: CASSPLGHTYEQYF. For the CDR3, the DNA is TGTGCCAGCAGTCCCCTCGGGCACACCTACGAGCAGTACTTC.

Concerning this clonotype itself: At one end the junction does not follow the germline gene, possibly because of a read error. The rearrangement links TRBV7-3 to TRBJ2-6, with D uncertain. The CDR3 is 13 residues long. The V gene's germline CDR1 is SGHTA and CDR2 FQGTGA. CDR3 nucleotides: TGTGCCAGCCGCGCATCTGAGGCCGACGTCCTGACTTTC. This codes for CASRASEADVLTF.

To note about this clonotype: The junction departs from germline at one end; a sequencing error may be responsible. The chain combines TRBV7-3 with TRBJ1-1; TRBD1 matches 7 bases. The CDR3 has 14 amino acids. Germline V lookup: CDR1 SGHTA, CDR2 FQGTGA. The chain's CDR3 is CASSSTGRDTEAFF. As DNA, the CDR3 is TGTGCCAGCAGCTCGACAGGGAGGGACACCGAAGCTTTCTTT.

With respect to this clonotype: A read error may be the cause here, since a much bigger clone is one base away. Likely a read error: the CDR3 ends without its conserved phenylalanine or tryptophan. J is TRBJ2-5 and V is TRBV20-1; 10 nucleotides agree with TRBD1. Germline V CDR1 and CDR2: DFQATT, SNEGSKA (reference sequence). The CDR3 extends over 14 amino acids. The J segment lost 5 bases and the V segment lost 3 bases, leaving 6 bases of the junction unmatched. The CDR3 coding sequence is TGCAGTGCTAGGCTGGGGACAGGGGCTGAGACCCAGTACCTC. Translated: CSARLGTGAETQYL.

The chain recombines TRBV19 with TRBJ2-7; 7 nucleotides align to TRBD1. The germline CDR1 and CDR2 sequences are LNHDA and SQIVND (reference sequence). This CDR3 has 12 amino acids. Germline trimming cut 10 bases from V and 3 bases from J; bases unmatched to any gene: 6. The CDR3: CATQGTNYEQYF. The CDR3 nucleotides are TGTGCCACACAGGGGACCAACTACGAGCAGTACTTC.

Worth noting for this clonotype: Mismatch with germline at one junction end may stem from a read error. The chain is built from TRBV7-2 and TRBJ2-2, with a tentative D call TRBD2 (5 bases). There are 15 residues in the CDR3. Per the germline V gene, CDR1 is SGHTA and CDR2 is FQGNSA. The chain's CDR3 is CASRPTTLGTGEPFF. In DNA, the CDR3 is TGTGCCAGCCGACCTACTACGTTGGGTACCGGGGAGCCGTTTTTT.

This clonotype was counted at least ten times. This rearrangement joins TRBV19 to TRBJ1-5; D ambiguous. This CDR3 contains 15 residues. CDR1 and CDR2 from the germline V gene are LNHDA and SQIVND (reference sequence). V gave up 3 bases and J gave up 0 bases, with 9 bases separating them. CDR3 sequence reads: CASSIFSVSNQPQHF. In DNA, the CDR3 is TGTGCCAGTAGTATTTTCTCTGTTAGCAATCAGCCCCAGCATTTT.

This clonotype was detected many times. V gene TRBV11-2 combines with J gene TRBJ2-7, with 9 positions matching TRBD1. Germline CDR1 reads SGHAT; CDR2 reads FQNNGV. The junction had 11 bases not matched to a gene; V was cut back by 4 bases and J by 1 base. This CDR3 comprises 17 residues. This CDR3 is CASSSTGTGWWSYEQYF. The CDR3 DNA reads TGTGCCAGCAGCTCTACCGGGACAGGGTGGTGGTCCTACGAGCAGTACTTC.

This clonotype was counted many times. Here the CDR3 DNA reads TGTGCCAGCAGCTCCGGCCCCGGGGGCGGTGGAAACACCATATATTTT. This encodes CASSSGPGGGGNTIYF. This chain links TRBV7-9 with TRBJ1-3, with D tentatively TRBD1 (6 bases). Deletions cut 4 bases from V and 3 bases from J, with 16 bases between. Germline CDR1 is SEHNR and CDR2 is FQNEAQ (reference sequence). The CDR3 is 16 residues long.

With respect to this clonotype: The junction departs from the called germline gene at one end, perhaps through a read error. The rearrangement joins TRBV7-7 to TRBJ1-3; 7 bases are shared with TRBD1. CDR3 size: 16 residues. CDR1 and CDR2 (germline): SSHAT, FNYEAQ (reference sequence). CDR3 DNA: TGTGCTAGCAGCCAGGGACAGAGATACTCTGGAAACACCATATATTTT. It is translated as CASSQGQRYSGNTIYF.

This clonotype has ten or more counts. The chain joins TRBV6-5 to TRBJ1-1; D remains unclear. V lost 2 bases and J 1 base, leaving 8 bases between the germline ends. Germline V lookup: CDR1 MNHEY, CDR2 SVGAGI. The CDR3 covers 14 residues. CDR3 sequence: CASSYDPRNTEAFF. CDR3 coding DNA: TGTGCCAGCAGTTACGACCCCCGGAACACTGAAGCTTTCTTT.

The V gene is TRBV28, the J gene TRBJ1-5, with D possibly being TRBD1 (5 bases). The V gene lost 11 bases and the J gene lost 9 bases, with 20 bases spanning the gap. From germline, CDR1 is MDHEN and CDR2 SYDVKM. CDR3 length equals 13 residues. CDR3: CAAGRADGGPQHF. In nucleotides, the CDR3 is TGTGCCGCTGGCAGGGCGGACGGAGGGCCCCAGCATTTT.

Here the CDR3 reads CASSTGTAGETQYF. In nucleotides, the CDR3 is TGTGCCAGCAGCACCGGGACGGCAGGAGAGACCCAGTACTTC. The rearrangement uses TRBV9 and TRBJ2-5; D possibly uses TRBD1 or TRBD2 (5 bases each). The germline V and J ends were trimmed by 4 bases and 4 bases, with 14 bases remaining between them. The CDR3 totals 14 residues. Germline CDR1 reads SGDLS; CDR2 reads YYNGEE.

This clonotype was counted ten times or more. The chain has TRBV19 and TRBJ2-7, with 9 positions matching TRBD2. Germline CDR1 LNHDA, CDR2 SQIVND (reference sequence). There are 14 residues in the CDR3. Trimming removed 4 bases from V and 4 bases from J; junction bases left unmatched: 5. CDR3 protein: CASSTGTSRYEQYF. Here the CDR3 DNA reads TGTGCCAGTAGTACCGGGACTAGCAGATACGAGCAGTACTTC. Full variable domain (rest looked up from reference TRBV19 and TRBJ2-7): DGGITQSPKYLFRKEGQNVTLSCEQNLNHDAMYWYRQDPGQGLRLIYYSQIVNDFQKGDIAEGYSVSREKKESFPLTVTSAQKNPTAFYLCASSTGTSRYEQYFGPGTRLTVT.

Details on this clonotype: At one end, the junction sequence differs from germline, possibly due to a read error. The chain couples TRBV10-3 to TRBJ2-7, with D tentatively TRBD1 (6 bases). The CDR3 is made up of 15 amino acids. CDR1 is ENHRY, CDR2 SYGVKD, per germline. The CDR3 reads CATSVPSGASYEQHF. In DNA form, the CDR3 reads TGTGCCACCAGTGTCCCCTCAGGGGCCTCCTACGAGCAGCACTTC.

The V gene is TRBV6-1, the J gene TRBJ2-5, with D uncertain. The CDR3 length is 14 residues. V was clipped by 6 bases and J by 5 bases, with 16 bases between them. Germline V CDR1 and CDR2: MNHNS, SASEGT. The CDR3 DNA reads TGTGCCAGCAGCTTCAGACTGCCTAGGGAGACCCAGTACTTC. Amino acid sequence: CASSFRLPRETQYF.

CDR3: CASRSVSGPTSRDRGSPGELFF. For the CDR3, the DNA is TGTGCCAGCAGGTCCGTTTCTGGACCAACTTCAAGGGACAGGGGGTCCCCCGGGGAGCTGTTTTTT. The chain is built from TRBV2 and TRBJ2-2, with 11 bases fitting TRBD1. CDR3 size: 22 residues. CDR1 and CDR2 from the germline V gene are SNHLY and FYNNEI. V lost 6 bases and J lost 6; bases outside the gene matches: 27.

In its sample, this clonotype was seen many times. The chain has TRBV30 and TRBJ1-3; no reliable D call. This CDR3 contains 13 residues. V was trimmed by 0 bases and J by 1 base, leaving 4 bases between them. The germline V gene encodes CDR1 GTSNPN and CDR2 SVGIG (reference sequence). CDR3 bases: TGTGCCTGGAGTGTCCAGTCTGGAAACACCATATATTTT. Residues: CAWSVQSGNTIYF.

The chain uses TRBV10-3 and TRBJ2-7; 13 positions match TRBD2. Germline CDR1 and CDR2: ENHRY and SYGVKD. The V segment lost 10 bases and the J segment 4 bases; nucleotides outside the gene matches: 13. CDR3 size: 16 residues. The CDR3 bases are TGTGCCACTCAGCGACTAGCGGGAGGAGTGGGATACGAGCAGTACTTC. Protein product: CATQRLAGGVGYEQYF.

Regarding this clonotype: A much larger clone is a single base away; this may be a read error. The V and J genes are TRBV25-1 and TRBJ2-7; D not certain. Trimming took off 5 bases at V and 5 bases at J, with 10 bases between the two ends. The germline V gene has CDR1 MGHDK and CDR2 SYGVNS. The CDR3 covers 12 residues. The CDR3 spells CASSFDIHEQYF. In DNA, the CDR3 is TGTGCCAGCAGTTTCGATATCCACGAGCAGTACTTC.